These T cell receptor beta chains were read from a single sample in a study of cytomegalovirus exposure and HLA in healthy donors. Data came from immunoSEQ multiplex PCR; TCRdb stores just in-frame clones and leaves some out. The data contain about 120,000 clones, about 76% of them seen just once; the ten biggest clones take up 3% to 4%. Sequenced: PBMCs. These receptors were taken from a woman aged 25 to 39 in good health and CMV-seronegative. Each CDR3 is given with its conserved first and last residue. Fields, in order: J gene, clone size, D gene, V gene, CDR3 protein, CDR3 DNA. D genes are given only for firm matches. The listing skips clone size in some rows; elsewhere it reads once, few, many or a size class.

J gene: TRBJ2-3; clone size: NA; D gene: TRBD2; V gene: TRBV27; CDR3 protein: CASSFLLAGGSDTQYF; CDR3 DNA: TGTGCCAGCAGTTTCCTGCTAGCGGGGGGATCAGATACGCAGTATTTT
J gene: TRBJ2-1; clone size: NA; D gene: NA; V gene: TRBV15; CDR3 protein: CATSRGVAGGREQFF; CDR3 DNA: TGTGCCACCAGCAGAGGGGTAGCCGGCGGGCGTGAGCAGTTCTTC
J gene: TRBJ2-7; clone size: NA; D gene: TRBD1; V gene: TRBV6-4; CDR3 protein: CASRKTGGHYEQYF; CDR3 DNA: TGTGCCAGCAGAAAGACAGGGGGGCACTACGAGCAGTACTTC
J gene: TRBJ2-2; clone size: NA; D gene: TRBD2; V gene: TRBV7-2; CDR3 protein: CASSFRLAGNGELFF; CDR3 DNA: TGTGCCAGCAGCTTTCGACTAGCGGGGAACGGGGAGCTGTTTTTT
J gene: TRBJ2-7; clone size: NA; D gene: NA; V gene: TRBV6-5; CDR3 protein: CASTTVGDEQYF; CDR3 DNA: TGTGCCAGCACCACGGTAGGGGACGAGCAGTACTTC
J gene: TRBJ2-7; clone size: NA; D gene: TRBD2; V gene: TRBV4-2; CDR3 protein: CASSQDGSGSWRDEQYF; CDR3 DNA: TGTGCCAGCAGCCAAGATGGGAGCGGGAGTTGGAGGGACGAGCAGTACTTC
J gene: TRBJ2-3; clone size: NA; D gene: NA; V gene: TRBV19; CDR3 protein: CASSIDVGGSTDTQYF; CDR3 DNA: TGTGCCAGTAGTATAGATGTTGGCGGGAGCACAGATACGCAGTATTTT
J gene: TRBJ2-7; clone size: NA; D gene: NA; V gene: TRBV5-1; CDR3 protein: CASSLVSGFNYEQYF; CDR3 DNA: TGCGCCAGCAGCTTGGTCTCAGGATTCAACTACGAGCAGTACTTC
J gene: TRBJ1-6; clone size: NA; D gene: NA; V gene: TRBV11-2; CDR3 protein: CASRTVNSPLHF; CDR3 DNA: TGTGCCAGCAGGACAGTGAATTCACCCCTCCACTTT
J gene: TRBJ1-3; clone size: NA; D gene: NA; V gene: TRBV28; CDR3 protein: CASSLPNRVDTIYF; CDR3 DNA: TGTGCCAGCAGTTTACCCAACAGGGTGGACACCATATATTTT
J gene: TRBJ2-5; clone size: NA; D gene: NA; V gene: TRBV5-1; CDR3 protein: CASSFVQTETQYF; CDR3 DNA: TGCGCCAGCAGCTTTGTACAAACAGAGACCCAGTACTTC
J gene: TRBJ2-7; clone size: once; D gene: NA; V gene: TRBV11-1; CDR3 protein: CASSLAGSSYEQYF; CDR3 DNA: TGTGCCAGCAGCCTTGCCGGGAGCTCCTACGAGCAGTACTTC
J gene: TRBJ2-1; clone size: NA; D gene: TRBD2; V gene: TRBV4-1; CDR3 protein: CASSQAVAGVSEQFF; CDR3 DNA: TGCGCCAGCAGCCAAGCGGTAGCGGGAGTCAGTGAGCAGTTCTTC
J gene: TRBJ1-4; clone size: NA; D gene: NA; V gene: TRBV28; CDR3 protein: CASSFPVGIGSLTTNEKLFF; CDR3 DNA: TGTGCCAGCAGTTTCCCAGTGGGAATAGGGAGCCTTACAACTAATGAAAAACTGTTTTTT
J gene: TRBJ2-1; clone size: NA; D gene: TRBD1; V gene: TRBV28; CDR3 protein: CASSPLPGQLDNEQFF; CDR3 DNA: TGTGCCAGCAGCCCTCTACCGGGACAGTTAGACAATGAGCAGTTCTTC
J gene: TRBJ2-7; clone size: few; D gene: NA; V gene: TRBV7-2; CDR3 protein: CASSLGVDISYEQYF; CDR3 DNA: TGTGCCAGCAGCTTAGGGGTAGACATTTCCTACGAGCAGTACTTC
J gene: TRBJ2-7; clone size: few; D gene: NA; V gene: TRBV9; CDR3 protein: CASSVWDGRGGEQYF; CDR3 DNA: TGTGCCAGCAGCGTATGGGACGGGCGCGGAGGGGAGCAGTACTTC
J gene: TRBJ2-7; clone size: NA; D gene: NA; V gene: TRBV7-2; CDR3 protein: CASSLGAGSEQYF; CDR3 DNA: TGTGCCAGCAGCTTGGGGGCGGGTTCCGAGCAGTACTTC
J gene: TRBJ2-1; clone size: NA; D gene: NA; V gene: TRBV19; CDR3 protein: CASRSDTSSYNEQFF; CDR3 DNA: TGTGCCAGTAGAAGTGACACGAGCTCCTACAATGAGCAGTTCTTC
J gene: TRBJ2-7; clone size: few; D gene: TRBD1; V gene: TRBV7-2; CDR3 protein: CASRGQLSYEQYF; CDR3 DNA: TGTGCCAGCAGGGGACAGCTCTCCTACGAGCAGTACTTC
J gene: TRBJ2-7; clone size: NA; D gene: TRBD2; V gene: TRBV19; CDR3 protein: CATSWGLAVQSEQYF; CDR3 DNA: TGTGCCACCTCATGGGGACTAGCGGTTCAGAGCGAGCAGTACTTC
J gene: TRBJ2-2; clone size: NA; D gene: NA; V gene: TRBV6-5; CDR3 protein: CASYRTANTGELFF; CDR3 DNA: TGTGCCAGCTACCGAACAGCGAACACCGGGGAGCTGTTTTTT